This T cell receptor beta chain was identified during a study of T cells expressing NK-cell markers. General study points: About 1.0-7.0% of CD8+ T cells in about 6 donors belonged to dominant NKG2C+ clonotypes.

After re-calling the 5' RACE reads, TCRdb lists one entry per CDR3 protein, DNA absent. The table for this sample gives fewer than 400,000 distinct CDR3 sequences. Turning to this clonotype: Its antigen is as yet unknown.

Germline loops: CDR1 DFQATT, CDR2 SNEGSKA (reference sequence). The CDR3 sequence is 16 residues long. This rearrangement joins TRBV20-1 to TRBJ2-7. The source of this sequence is a man between 18 and 69 years old in good health. Sequencing input: blood T cells: a sorted CD56 or NKG2C T cell subset, CD4+ or CD8+ T cells, or bulk PBMC T cells (not recorded which). The CDR3 region is CSARSSVGYLSYEQYF.